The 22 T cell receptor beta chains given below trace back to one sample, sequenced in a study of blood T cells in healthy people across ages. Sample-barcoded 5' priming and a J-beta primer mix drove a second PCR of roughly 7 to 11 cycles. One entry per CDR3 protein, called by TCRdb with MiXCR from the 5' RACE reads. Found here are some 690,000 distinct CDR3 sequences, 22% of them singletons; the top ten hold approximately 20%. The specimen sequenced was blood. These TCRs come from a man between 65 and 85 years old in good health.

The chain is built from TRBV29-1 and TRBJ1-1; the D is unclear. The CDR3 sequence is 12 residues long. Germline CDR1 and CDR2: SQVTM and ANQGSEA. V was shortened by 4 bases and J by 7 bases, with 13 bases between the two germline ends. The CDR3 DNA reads TGCAGCGTTGGGTATGCGGGCGGTGAAGCTTTCTTT. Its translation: CSVGYAGGEAFF.

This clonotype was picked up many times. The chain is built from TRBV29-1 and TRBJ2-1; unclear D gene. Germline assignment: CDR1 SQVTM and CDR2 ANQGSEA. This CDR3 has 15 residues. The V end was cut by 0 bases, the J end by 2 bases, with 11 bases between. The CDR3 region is CSVEDRARTYNEQFF. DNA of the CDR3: TGCAGCGTTGAAGATCGTGCCCGGACCTACAATGAGCAGTTCTTC.

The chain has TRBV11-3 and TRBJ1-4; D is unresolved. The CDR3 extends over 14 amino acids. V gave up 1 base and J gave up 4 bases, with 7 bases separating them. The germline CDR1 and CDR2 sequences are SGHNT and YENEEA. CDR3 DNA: TGTGCCAGCAGCTTAGGGACCAATAATGAAAAACTGTTTTTT. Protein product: CASSLGTNNEKLFF.

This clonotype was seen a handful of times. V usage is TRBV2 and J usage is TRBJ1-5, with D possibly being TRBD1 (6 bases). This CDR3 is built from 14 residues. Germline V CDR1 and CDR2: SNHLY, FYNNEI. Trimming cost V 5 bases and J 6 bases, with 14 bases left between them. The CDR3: CASSPSGGFQPQHF. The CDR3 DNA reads TGTGCCAGCAGTCCCTCGGGGGGCTTTCAGCCCCAGCATTTT. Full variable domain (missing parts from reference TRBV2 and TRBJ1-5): EPEVTQTPSHQVTQMGQEVILRCVPISNHLYFYWYRQILGQKVEFLVSFYNNEISEKSEIFDDQFSVERPDGSNFTLKIRSTKLEDSAMYFCASSPSGGFQPQHFGDGTRLSIL.

The DNA for the CDR3 is TGCGCCAGCAGCTTGGGACAGGTTCGGGACGAGCAGTACGTC. This gives the protein CASSLGQVRDEQYV. The chain joins TRBV5-1 to TRBJ2-1, with D tentatively TRBD1 (6 bases). With the DNA end fitting TRBJ2-7 better, the J assignment may be wrong. CDR3 size: 14 residues. Per germline, CDR1 SGHRS and CDR2 YFSETQ.

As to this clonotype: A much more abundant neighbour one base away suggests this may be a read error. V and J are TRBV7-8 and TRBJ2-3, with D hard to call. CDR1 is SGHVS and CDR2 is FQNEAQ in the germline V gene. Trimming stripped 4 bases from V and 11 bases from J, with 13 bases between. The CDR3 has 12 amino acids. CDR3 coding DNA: TGTGCCAGCAGCTCACCCCGGAATATGCAGTATTTT. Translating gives CASSSPRNMQYF.

The CDR3: CASSGTGGPDTQYF. In DNA, the CDR3 is TGTGCCAGCAGCGGGACAGGGGGTCCAGATACGCAGTATTTT. The rearrangement joins TRBV12-3 or TRBV12-4 to TRBJ2-3; 11 bases fit TRBD1. V gave up 6 bases and J gave up 4 bases; unmatched junction bases: 3. The CDR3 consists of 14 residues.

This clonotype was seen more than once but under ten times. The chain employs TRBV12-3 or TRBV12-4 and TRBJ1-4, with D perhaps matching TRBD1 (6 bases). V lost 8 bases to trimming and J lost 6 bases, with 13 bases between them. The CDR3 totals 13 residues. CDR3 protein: CASGGASYEKLFF. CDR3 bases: TGTGCCAGCGGGGGGGCGTCCTATGAAAAACTGTTTTTT.

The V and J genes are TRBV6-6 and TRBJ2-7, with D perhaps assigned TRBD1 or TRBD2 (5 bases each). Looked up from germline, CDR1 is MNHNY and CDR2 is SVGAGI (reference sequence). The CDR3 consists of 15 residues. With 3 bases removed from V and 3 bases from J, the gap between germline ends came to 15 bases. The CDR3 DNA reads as TGTGCCAGCAGTTATGGGACCTTATTCAACTACGAGCAGTACTTC. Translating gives CASSYGTLFNYEQYF.

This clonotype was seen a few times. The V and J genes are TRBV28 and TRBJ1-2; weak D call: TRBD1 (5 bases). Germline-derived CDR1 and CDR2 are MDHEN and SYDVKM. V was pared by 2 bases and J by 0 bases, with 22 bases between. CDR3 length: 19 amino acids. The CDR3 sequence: CASSLIRGDLGYSNYGYTF. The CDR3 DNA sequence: TGTGCCAGCAGTTTAATCCGAGGGGACCTCGGATACTCTAACTATGGCTACACCTTC.

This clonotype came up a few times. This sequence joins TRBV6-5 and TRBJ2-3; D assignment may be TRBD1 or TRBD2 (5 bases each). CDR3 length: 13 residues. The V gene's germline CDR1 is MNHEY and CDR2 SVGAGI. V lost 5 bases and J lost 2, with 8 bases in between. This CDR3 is CASSGTDTDTQYF. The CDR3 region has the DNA TGTGCCAGCAGTGGGACCGACACAGATACGCAGTATTTT.

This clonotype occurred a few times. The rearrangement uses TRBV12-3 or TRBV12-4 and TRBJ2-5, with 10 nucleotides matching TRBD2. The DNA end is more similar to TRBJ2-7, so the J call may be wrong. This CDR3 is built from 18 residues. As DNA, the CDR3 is TGTGCCAGCAGTCGAACGGGACTAGCGACACCCAAACCCTACGAGCAGTACTTC. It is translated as CASSRTGLATPKPYEQYF.

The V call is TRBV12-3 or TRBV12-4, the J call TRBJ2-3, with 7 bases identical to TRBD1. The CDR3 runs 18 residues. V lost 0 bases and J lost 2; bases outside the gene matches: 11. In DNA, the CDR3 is TGTGCCAGCAGTTTAGCGCTAGGGGCAGGGGGTTTCACAGATACGCAGTATTTT. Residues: CASSLALGAGGFTDTQYF.

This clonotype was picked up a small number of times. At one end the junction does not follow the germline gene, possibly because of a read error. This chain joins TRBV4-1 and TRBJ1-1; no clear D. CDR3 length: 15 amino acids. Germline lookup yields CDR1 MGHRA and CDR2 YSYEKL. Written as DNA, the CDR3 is TGCGCCAGCAGCCAATCACTCACCCTGAAGACTGAAGCTTTCTTT. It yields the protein CASSQSLTLKTEAFF.

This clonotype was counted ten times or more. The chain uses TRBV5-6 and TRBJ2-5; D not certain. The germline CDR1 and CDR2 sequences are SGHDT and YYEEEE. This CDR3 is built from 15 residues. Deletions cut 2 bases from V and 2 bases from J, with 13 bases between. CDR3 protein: CASSLYGGPQETQYF. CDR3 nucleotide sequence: TGTGCCAGCAGCTTATACGGCGGTCCGCAAGAGACCCAGTACTTC.

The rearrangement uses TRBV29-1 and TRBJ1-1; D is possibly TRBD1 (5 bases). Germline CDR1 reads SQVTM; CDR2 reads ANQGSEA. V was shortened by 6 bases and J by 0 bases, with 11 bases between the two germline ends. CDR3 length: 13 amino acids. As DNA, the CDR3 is TGCAGCGTGGGGACGGCCATGAACACTGAAGCTTTCTTT. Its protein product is CSVGTAMNTEAFF.

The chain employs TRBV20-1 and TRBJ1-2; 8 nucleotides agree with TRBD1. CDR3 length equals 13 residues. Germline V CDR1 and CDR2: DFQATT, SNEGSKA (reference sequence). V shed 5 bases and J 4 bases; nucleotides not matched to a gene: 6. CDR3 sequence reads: CSARPGQVYGYTF. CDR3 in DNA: TGCAGTGCTCGTCCGGGACAGGTCTATGGCTACACCTTC.

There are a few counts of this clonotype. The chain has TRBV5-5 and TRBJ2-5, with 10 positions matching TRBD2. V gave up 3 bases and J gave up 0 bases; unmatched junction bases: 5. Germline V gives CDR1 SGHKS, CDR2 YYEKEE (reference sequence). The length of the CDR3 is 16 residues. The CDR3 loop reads CASSSGTSVNQETQYF. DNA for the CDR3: TGTGCCAGCAGCTCCGGGACTAGCGTTAACCAAGAGACCCAGTACTTC.

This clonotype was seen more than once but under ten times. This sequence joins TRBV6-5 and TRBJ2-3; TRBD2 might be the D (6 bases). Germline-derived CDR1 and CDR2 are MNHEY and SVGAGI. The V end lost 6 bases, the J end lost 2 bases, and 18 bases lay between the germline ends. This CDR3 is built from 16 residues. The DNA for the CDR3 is TGTGCCAGCAGGCCCGGACTATACCCCCTCACAGATACGCAGTATTTT. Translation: CASRPGLYPLTDTQYF.

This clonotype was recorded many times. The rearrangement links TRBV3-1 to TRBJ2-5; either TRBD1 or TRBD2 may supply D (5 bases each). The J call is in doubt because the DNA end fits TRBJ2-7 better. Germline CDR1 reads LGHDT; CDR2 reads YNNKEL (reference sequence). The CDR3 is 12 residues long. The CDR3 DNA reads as TGTGCCAGCAGCCAAGGGGGGAGCGAGCAGTACTTC. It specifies CASSQGGSEQYF.

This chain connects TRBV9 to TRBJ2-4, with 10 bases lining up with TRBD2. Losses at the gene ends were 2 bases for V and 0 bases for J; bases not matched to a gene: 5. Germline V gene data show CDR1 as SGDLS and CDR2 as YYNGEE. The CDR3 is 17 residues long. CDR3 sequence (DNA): TGTGCCAGCAGCGTGTCTAGCGGGGGTCTAGCCAAAAACATTCAGTACTTC. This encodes CASSVSSGGLAKNIQYF.

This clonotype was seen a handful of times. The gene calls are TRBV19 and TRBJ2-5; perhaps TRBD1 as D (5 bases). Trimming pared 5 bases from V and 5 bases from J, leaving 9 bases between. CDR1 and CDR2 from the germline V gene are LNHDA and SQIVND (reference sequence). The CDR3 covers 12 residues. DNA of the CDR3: TGTGCCAGTAGTGGGCCAGGGGAGACCCAGTACTTC. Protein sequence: CASSGPGETQYF.